This T cell receptor (beta chain) was captured in a study of cytomegalovirus exposure and HLA in healthy donors. PCR was performed using 60 Vbeta and 13 Jbeta primers. The data were produced by immunoSEQ multiplex PCR, yet TCRdb's version contains in-frame clones alone and is incomplete. The sample lists fewer than 250,000 clones; 80% to 90% were seen once. A remark on this clone: Its specificity is unknown.

General study findings and limits: The study carried out a later analysis of TCR beta sequences. It associated some 17,000 of them with specific HLA alleles at a false discovery rate of 0.05. A later look showed TCR association rates differing by HLA locus, highest for DRB1 and lowest for HLA-C.

The CDR3 covers 13 residues. Per germline, CDR1 SNHLY and CDR2 FYNNEI. V was clipped by 6 bases and J by 4 bases, with 9 bases between them. The sequenced sample was PBMCs. The source of this sequence is a man aged 30-40 years in good health and CMV-seronegative. The V gene is TRBV2, the J gene TRBJ2-2, with D unresolved. The CDR3 region has the DNA TGTGCCAGCAGCACCATCGGCACCGGGGAGCTGTTTTTT. Encoded protein: CASSTIGTGELFF. The complete variable domain, with remaining parts taken from reference TRBV2 and TRBJ2-2, reads EPEVTQTPSHQVTQMGQEVILRCVPISNHLYFYWYRQILGQKVEFLVSFYNNEISEKSEIFDDQFSVERPDGSNFTLKIRSTKLEDSAMYFCASSTIGTGELFFGEGSRLTVL.